Below, 29 T cell receptor beta chains from the same sample are listed, as sequenced in a study of blood T cell repertoires in COVID-19. TCRdb's table, derived via immunoSEQ multiplex PCR, lists solely in-frame clones and lacks some. The sample holds more than 55,000 clones, 80% to 95% seen once. The sequenced sample was peripheral blood. These receptors came from a man between 45 and 60 years old with active COVID-19.

The chain joins TRBV28 to TRBJ2-5; D is possibly TRBD2 (6 bases). Trimming shortened V by 6 bases and J by 4 bases, and 12 bases separated the two germline ends. Per germline, CDR1 MDHEN and CDR2 SYDVKM. The CDR3 is made up of 13 amino acids. The CDR3 bases are TGTGCCAGCAGGAGGAGGGCCTCAGAGACCCAGTACTTC. Translating it yields CASRRRASETQYF.

The chain couples TRBV5-1 to TRBJ2-3; TRBD2 aligns across 7 bases. The germline V gene encodes CDR1 SGHRS and CDR2 YFSETQ. V shed 4 bases and J 4 bases; nucleotides not matched to a gene: 6. The CDR3 is made up of 14 amino acids. This CDR3 is CASSQAGSSDTQYF. CDR3 nucleotides: TGCGCCAGCAGCCAAGCGGGGAGTTCAGATACGCAGTATTTT.

The CDR3 coding sequence is TGTGCCAGCAGCTTTGAGGGACAGGAAATTTACGAGCAGTACTTC. Protein product: CASSFEGQEIYEQYF. The genes are TRBV27 and TRBJ2-7; 8 positions match TRBD1. Germline CDR1 is MNHEY and CDR2 is SMNVEV (reference sequence). Trimming removed 6 bases from V and 4 bases from J; junction bases left unmatched: 11. This CDR3 has 15 residues.

As regards this clone: Compared with germline, one end of the junction differs, possibly owing to a read error. V usage is TRBV7-3 and J usage is TRBJ2-5; TRBD2 aligns across 7 bases. CDR3 length: 16 residues. Germline CDR1 is SGHTA and CDR2 is FQGTGA. The CDR3 protein is CASTLRSGEYQETQYF. The CDR3 region has the DNA TGTGCCAGCACCTTAAGGAGCGGGGAGTACCAAGAGACCCAGTACTTC. The complete variable domain, with remaining parts taken from reference TRBV7-3 and TRBJ2-5, reads GAGVSQTPSNKVTEKGKYVELRCDPISGHTALYWYRQSLGQGPEFLIYFQGTGAADDSGLPNDRFFAVRPEGSVSTLKIQRTERGDSAVYLCASTLRSGEYQETQYFGPGTRLLVL.

The rearrangement uses TRBV19 and TRBJ2-4; 8 nucleotides agree with TRBD1. The CDR3 is made up of 15 amino acids. Germline V gene data show CDR1 as LNHDA and CDR2 as SQIVND (reference sequence). J lost 10 bases, V lost 5 bases, and 13 bases had no gene match. For the CDR3, the DNA is TGTGCCAGTAGTTTGTTTGGGACAGGAGATCGAATTCAGTACTTC. Its protein is CASSLFGTGDRIQYF.

The rearrangement uses TRBV5-1 and TRBJ2-3; D gene ambiguous. Trimming removed 7 bases from V and 0 bases from J, with 9 bases in between. Looked up from germline, CDR1 is SGHRS and CDR2 is YFSETQ. The CDR3 is 13 amino acids. The DNA for the CDR3 is TGCGCCAGCCGCGACACTAGCACAGATACGCAGTATTTT. This codes for CASRDTSTDTQYF.

The V and J genes are TRBV11-3 and TRBJ1-1, with 8 bases aligning to TRBD1. CDR3 length equals 13 residues. The germline V gene has CDR1 SGHNT and CDR2 YENEEA. V trimming: 6 bases; J trimming: 11 bases; junction bases outside the gene matches: 11. The DNA for the CDR3 is TGTGCCAGCAGTCCTCGGGCAGGACAGGGCGCTTTCTTT. This translates into CASSPRAGQGAFF.

The gene calls are TRBV10-3 and TRBJ2-2; 7 bases line up with TRBD2. Germline V CDR1 and CDR2: ENHRY, SYGVKD. After removal of 7 bases from V and 2 bases from J, the junction contained 4 bases not matched to a gene. CDR3 length: 14 amino acids. The CDR3 reads CAIKREGNTGELFF. CDR3 DNA: TGTGCCATCAAGAGGGAGGGAAACACCGGGGAGCTGTTTTTT.

The CDR3 loop reads CASSTELSGANVLTF. The CDR3 DNA reads as TGTGCCAGCAGTACGGAGCTCTCTGGGGCCAACGTCCTGACTTTC. V and J are TRBV4-2 and TRBJ2-6; D is ambiguous. From germline, CDR1 is LGHNA and CDR2 YNFKEQ. With 6 bases removed from V and 0 bases from J, the gap between germline ends came to 9 bases. The CDR3 loop spans 15 amino acids.

V gene TRBV2 combines with J gene TRBJ2-5, with D unclear. The germline V gene has CDR1 SNHLY and CDR2 FYNNEI. CDR3 length equals 13 residues. V dropped 3 bases and J dropped 3 bases, with 8 bases sitting between them. CDR3: CASSEAFKETQYF. CDR3 nucleotides: TGTGCCAGCAGTGAGGCTTTTAAAGAGACCCAGTACTTC.

This chain uses TRBV30 with TRBJ2-7, with D unclear. Germline values: CDR1 GTSNPN, CDR2 SVGIG (reference sequence). The CDR3 has 11 residues. Trimming stripped 2 bases from V and 9 bases from J, with 11 bases between. CDR3 protein: CAWSTPRGQYF. The CDR3 region has the DNA TGTGCCTGGAGTACCCCGCGAGGGCAGTACTTC.

V usage is TRBV5-1 and J usage is TRBJ2-7; possible D gene TRBD1, 6 bases. The CDR3 is 15 residues long. Deletions cut 4 bases from V and 1 base from J, with 15 bases between. CDR1 and CDR2 (germline): SGHRS, YFSETQ. The DNA for the CDR3 is TGCGCCAGCAGCATCAGGACAGTAGGGTCCTACGAGCAGTACTTC. It translates to CASSIRTVGSYEQYF. The variable domain in full, with the rest retrieved from reference TRBV5-1 and TRBJ2-7, is KAGVTQTPRYLIKTRGQQVTLSCSPISGHRSVSWYQQTPGQGLQFLFEYFSETQRNKGNFPGRFSGRQFSNSRSEMNVSTLELGDSALYLCASSIRTVGSYEQYFGPGTRLTVT.

The chain has TRBV4-2 and TRBJ2-1; 7 bases fit TRBD2. The ends lost 7 bases at V and 9 bases at J; junction bases unmatched: 15. Germline CDR1 and CDR2: LGHNA and YNFKEQ. CDR3 size: 15 residues. DNA of the CDR3: TGTGCCAGCACCCCAAGCGGGGCTAGCCCCATTGAGCAGTTCTTC. Protein sequence: CASTPSGASPIEQFF.

The chain has TRBV6-2 or TRBV6-3 and TRBJ2-1; D remains ambiguous. The CDR3 has 16 amino acids. Germline CDR1 reads MNHEY; CDR2 reads SVGEGT. V lost 0 bases, J lost 3 bases, and 12 bases lay in between. The CDR3, as DNA: TGTGCCAGCAGTTACTCTTTCGCCCCAGGCTACAATGAGCAGTTCTTC. It yields the protein CASSYSFAPGYNEQFF.

This clone was counted between two and nine times. This chain uses TRBV4-3 with TRBJ1-5; D is undetermined. Germline V gene data show CDR1 as LGHNA and CDR2 as YSLEER. Between the trimmed V and J ends, which lost 0 bases and 6 bases, there was a span of 12 bases. CDR3 length equals 15 residues. CDR3 protein: CASSQDVEGFQPQHF. CDR3 coding DNA: TGCGCCAGCAGCCAAGATGTGGAGGGTTTTCAGCCCCAGCATTTT.

This sequence joins TRBV27 and TRBJ1-3; TRBD1 agrees at 8 bases. V gave up 4 bases and J gave up 0 bases; unmatched junction bases: 5. The germline V gene encodes CDR1 MNHEY and CDR2 SMNVEV (reference sequence). The length of the CDR3 is 16 residues. CDR3 sequence reads: CASSSYRGNSGNTIYF. The CDR3 nucleotides read TGTGCCAGCAGTTCTTACAGGGGGAACTCTGGAAACACCATATATTTT.

The CDR3 loop reads CATSGAGAQSQPQHF. Here the CDR3 DNA reads TGTGCCACCAGTGGGGCGGGCGCTCAGAGTCAGCCCCAGCATTTT. The chain combines TRBV24-1 with TRBJ1-5, with unresolved D. There are 15 residues in the CDR3. CDR1 and CDR2 from the germline V gene are KGHDR and SFDVKD. V was shortened by 5 bases and J by 6 bases, with 16 bases between the two germline ends.

The chain combines TRBV24-1 with TRBJ2-1; 11 bases agree with TRBD2. Germline V gene sequence: CDR1 KGHDR, CDR2 SFDVKD. V dropped 6 bases and J dropped 10; count of bases not matched to a gene: 13. This CDR3 is 16 amino acids long. CDR3 DNA sequence: TGTGCCACCAGTCTCGGAACTAGCGGGAGTAGAGGCGAGCAGTTCTTC. Translating gives CATSLGTSGSRGEQFF.

The J gene is TRBJ1-2, the V gene TRBV5-1; D not certain. The CDR3 loop spans 12 amino acids. Trimming cost V 5 bases and J 1 base, with 6 bases left between them. Germline lookup yields CDR1 SGHRS and CDR2 YFSETQ. The CDR3 reads CASRQDNYGYTF. The CDR3 DNA is TGCGCCAGCAGGCAGGATAACTATGGCTACACCTTC.

This chain uses TRBV19 with TRBJ2-7, with TRBD1 matching over 9 bases. Germline-derived CDR1 and CDR2 are LNHDA and SQIVND (reference sequence). V dropped 7 bases and J dropped 2; count of bases not matched to a gene: 9. CDR3 length: 15 residues. The CDR3 bases are TGTGCCAGTAAAAAGCGACAGGGGGATACCTACGAGCAGTACTTC. Translated: CASKKRQGDTYEQYF.

The chain couples TRBV2 to TRBJ2-3; TRBD2 matches 10 bases. The CDR3 runs to 14 residues. The V gene end was trimmed by 4 bases and the J gene end by 5 bases; junction bases not matched to a gene: 3. In germline, CDR1 is SNHLY, CDR2 FYNNEI. For the CDR3, the DNA is TGTGCCAGCAGTGTGGCTAGCGGGGGAGATACGCAGTATTTT. This encodes CASSVASGGDTQYF.

The V gene is TRBV15, the J gene TRBJ2-4, with a possible D match to TRBD1 (5 bases). Trimming left V 0 bases short and J 8 bases short, with 11 bases between. Germline V gene data show CDR1 as LNHNV and CDR2 as YYDKDF (reference sequence). The CDR3 has 14 residues. CDR3 coding DNA: TGTGCCACCAGCAGAGAGGGGCGTGGAGACATTCAGTACTTC. It yields the protein CATSREGRGDIQYF. Based on the CDR3 plus reference TRBV15 and TRBJ2-4, the full variable domain is DAMVIQNPRYQVTQFGKPVTLSCSQTLNHNVMYWYQQKSSQAPKLLFHYYDKDFNNEADTPDNFQSRRPNTSFCFLDIRSPGLGDTAMYLCATSREGRGDIQYFGAGTRLSVL.

The chain employs TRBV19 and TRBJ1-5, with unresolved D. The germline gives CDR1 LNHDA, CDR2 SQIVND (reference sequence). Trimming removed 7 bases from V and 0 bases from J, with 4 bases in between. The CDR3 length is 12 residues. CDR3 DNA: TGTGCCAGTAAATATAGCAATCAGCCCCAGCATTTT. It codes for CASKYSNQPQHF.

This sequence joins TRBV18 and TRBJ2-7; no clear D. The V and J ends lost 1 base and 0 bases respectively, with 4 bases between them. Germline lookup yields CDR1 KGHSH and CDR2 LQKENI. The CDR3 consists of 13 residues. DNA for the CDR3: TGTGCCAGCTCACCACGTAACTCCTACGAGCAGTACTTC. Translated, it gives CASSPRNSYEQYF.

This chain joins TRBV10-3 and TRBJ2-7; 14 nucleotides align to TRBD2. Losses at the gene ends were 11 bases for V and 6 bases for J; bases not matched to a gene: 3. In germline, CDR1 is ENHRY, CDR2 SYGVKD. The CDR3 covers 12 residues. CDR3 residues: CAVGLAGGEQYF. The DNA for the CDR3 is TGTGCCGTCGGACTAGCGGGAGGCGAGCAGTACTTC.

The chain recombines TRBV19 with TRBJ1-4; the match to TRBD1 covers 11 bases. The V gene end was trimmed by 1 base and the J gene end by 5 bases; junction bases not matched to a gene: 3. Germline V lookup: CDR1 LNHDA, CDR2 SQIVND (reference sequence). The CDR3 totals 16 residues. The chain's CDR3 is CASSIVRTGGNEKLFF. CDR3 DNA: TGTGCCAGTAGTATAGTAAGGACAGGGGGCAATGAAAAACTGTTTTTT.

J is TRBJ1-3 and V is TRBV21-1; the table gives TRBD1 as D, unverified against the DNA. TRBV21-1 is assigned pseudogene status. CDR3 size: 17 residues. The CDR3, as DNA: TGTGCCAGCAGCCCACCTTTAGGACAGGGGTTTGGAAACACCATATATTTT. Translated, it gives CASSPPLGQGFGNTIYF.

The V call is TRBV2, the J call TRBJ2-2; 9 bases agree with TRBD2. From germline, CDR1 is SNHLY and CDR2 FYNNEI. J was trimmed by 2 bases and V by 6 bases; bases with no gene match: 7. The CDR3 loop spans 16 amino acids. CDR3 residues: CASRRSSGVNTGELFF. CDR3 nucleotide sequence: TGTGCCAGCAGGCGGTCTAGCGGGGTCAACACCGGGGAGCTGTTTTTT.

The V call is TRBV19, the J call TRBJ1-3, with 8 bases that match TRBD1. J gave up 0 bases and V 6 bases, and 4 bases lay outside the gene matches. CDR3 length: 15 amino acids. The V gene's germline CDR1 is LNHDA and CDR2 SQIVND (reference sequence). The CDR3 loop is CASRGTGNSGNTIYF. CDR3 nucleotide sequence: TGTGCCAGTAGGGGGACAGGCAACTCTGGAAACACCATATATTTT.